This record looks at one T cell receptor beta chain sequence and its context. The antigen it binds to is not known. Nothing much larger sits one base from this clone, and base qualities are not available. TCRbeta CDR3 regions were amplified from genomic DNA by means of the immunoSEQ Assay, a bias-controlled multiplex PCR. Regarding the original processing steps: The number of nucleated cells in each sample was estimated from the amplification of reference gene primers within the assay. To quantify the absolute abundance of each unique TCRbeta CDR3 rearrangement, sequence reads were collapsed and filtered. For each sample, productive Simpson clonality was calculated by taking the square root of Simpson's diversity index across productive rearrangements. TCRdb stores this immuneACCESS table with in-frame sequences only. Part of the clones is absent; in the studies checked, under half of the shortfall reflects unresolved V genes, and no reason is known for the rest. V, J and clone size were drawn from that table, and D and trimming were deduced from the DNA. The sample table contains some 350,000 clones; only one count was recorded for around 87% of them. About 6.5% of the sample lies in the top ten.

These data originate in a study of blood T cell repertoires in COVID-19 (dated by TCRdb to about 2020). Background on the whole study: Samples covering the acute and convalescent phases of COVID-19 were provided by collaborators in the United States, Italy and Spain. Deeply sampled blood TCRbeta repertoires from subjects exposed to, actively infected with, or recovered from COVID-19 were included in the dataset. The samples were drawn from two sources: the first 160 participants of the ongoing ImmuneRACE study, and 1,200 or so subjects contributed by 6 global collaborators. Sample metadata almost always included a de-identified subject ID, COVID-19 status, age in years and sex. Where available, HLA class I and class II types were obtained from metadata supplied by the sample provider rather than from assay-based typing. The repertoires were released in a freely available public database intended as a resource for research on the immune response to SARS-CoV-2. The material from the prospective study consisted of cDNA or gDNA derived from T cells, B-cell-depleted T cells, or PBMCs. The paper as a whole reports these results and caveats: How much clinical and demographic metadata was included differed by source and by participant, and the metadata was provided uncurated.

Trimming takes 6 bases off V and 8 bases off J; junction bases not matched to a gene: 11. For CDR1 and CDR2, the germline V gene lists MGHDK and SYGVNS. The CDR3 measures 14 amino acids from cysteine to phenylalanine. Solely the CDR3 DNA is kept, with 42 bases framed from the first base. Whole blood was collected in K2EDTA tubes by collaborating institutions according to the institutions' own protocols. For TCRbeta analysis, collaborators shipped samples in one of three forms: frozen whole blood, isolated PBMCs, or DNA extracted from either of those sample types. This chain is built from TRBV25-1 and TRBJ2-3; 7 nucleotides in the junction match TRBD1. The sample comprised peripheral blood. This clonotype was obtained from a man younger than 30 with active or convalescent COVID-19. The CDR3 region reads CASSPQTGAGTQYF. The bases read TGTGCCAGCAGCCCCCAAACAGGGGCTGGTACGCAGTATTTT.